What follows are 29 T cell receptor beta chains derived from one specimen sequenced in a study of Graves' ophthalmopathy and Graves' hyperthyroidism (dated by TCRdb to 2016 to 2019). Sequenced using an Illumina HiSeq 2000. For repertoire sequencing, TCR beta CDR3 regions were amplified from RNA transcripts. The first round was an RT-PCR using HTBI primers with the Qiagen OneStep RT-PCR kit, and this first round was followed by a second-round multiplex PCR, then size selection and purification. TCRdb passed the public sequencing reads through fastp at Q25 and MiXCR, retaining productive beta sequences. Each CDR3 protein gets just one entry, which takes the most common genes and DNA from the rows behind it. This sample lists roughly 420,000 distinct CDR3 sequences; under 25% were detected once. Of the sample, roughly 3% falls within the top ten clones. The sequenced sample consisted of peripheral blood. Receptor source: a young woman with stable Graves' hyperthyroidism. Donor details come from another sample of the same person, matched by shared clones.

This clonotype has a handful of counts. This sequence joins TRBV4-2 and TRBJ1-3; no clear D gene. CDR3 length: 16 residues. V was pared by 0 bases and J by 0 bases, with 9 bases between. Germline values: CDR1 LGHNA, CDR2 YNFKEQ. CDR3 in amino acids: CASSQDGRYSGNTIYF. The CDR3 DNA reads TGTGCCAGCAGCCAAGATGGGAGATACTCTGGAAACACCATATATTTT.

The sample holds many counts of this clonotype. V gene TRBV9 combines with J gene TRBJ2-5; D assignment may be TRBD1 or TRBD2 (5 bases each). The CDR3 spans 15 residues. The ends were cut back, 0 bases at V and 2 bases at J, with 11 bases in the middle. Germline CDR1 is SGDLS and CDR2 is YYNGEE. CDR3 in amino acids: CASSVAGGRQETQYF. The CDR3 DNA reads as TGTGCCAGCAGCGTAGCTGGGGGACGGCAAGAGACCCAGTACTTC. Full variable domain (missing parts from reference TRBV9 and TRBJ2-5): DSGVTQTPKHLITATGQRVTLRCSPRSGDLSVYWYQQSLDQGLQFLIQYYNGEERAKGNILERFSAQQFPDLHSELNLSSLELGDSALYFCASSVAGGRQETQYFGPGTRLLVL.

Of note for this clonotype: This may stem from a read error, because a much larger clone lies one nucleotide away. This chain joins TRBV27 and TRBJ1-5, with D hard to call. The CDR3 is 14 residues long. The V gene's germline CDR1 is MNHEY and CDR2 SMNVEV (reference sequence). DNA for the CDR3: TGTGCCAGCATCCTAAATTATAGCAATCAGCCCCATCATTTT. This gives the protein CASILNYSNQPHHF.

The CDR3 DNA is TGTGCCAGCAGCTTAGGGTACGGTCATTCGAACACTGAAGCTTTCTTT. It translates to CASSLGYGHSNTEAFF. V is TRBV11-1 and J is TRBJ1-1, with D unclear. The CDR3 has 16 amino acids. Trimming left V 1 base short and J 1 base short, with 13 bases between. CDR1 and CDR2 from the germline V gene are SGHAT and FQDESV (reference sequence). Drawing the rest from reference TRBV11-1 and TRBJ1-1, the complete variable domain is EAEVAQSPRYKITEKSQAVAFWCDPISGHATLYWYRQILGQGPELLVQFQDESVVDDSQLPKDRFSAERLKGVDSTLKIQPAELGDSAMYLCASSLGYGHSNTEAFFGQGTRLTVV.

This chain connects TRBV6-1 to TRBJ1-5; 7 bases line up with TRBD1. The length of the CDR3 is 16 residues. From germline, CDR1 is MNHNS and CDR2 SASEGT. V lost 5 bases to trimming and J lost 0 bases; unmatched junction nucleotides: 7. Here the CDR3 reads CASSRSGTVSNQPQHF. The CDR3, as DNA: TGTGCCAGCAGTCGATCCGGGACAGTTAGCAATCAGCCCCAGCATTTT.

The sample holds many counts of this clonotype. The chain is built from TRBV6-2 or TRBV6-3 and TRBJ2-7; D might be TRBD1 (5 bases). V lost 2 bases, J lost 4 bases, and 12 bases lay in between. This CDR3 has 14 amino acids. Germline CDR1 and CDR2: MNHEY and SVGEGT. In nucleotides, the CDR3 is TGTGCCAGCAGTTACGGAGTCAGGGTATACGAGCAGTACTTC. Translation: CASSYGVRVYEQYF.

As to this clonotype: A much bigger clone sits one base away, suggesting this may be a read error. This rearrangement joins TRBV12-3 or TRBV12-4 to TRBJ2-4; 13 nucleotides agree with TRBD2. The CDR3 is 16 residues long. The CDR3 DNA sequence: TGTGCCAGCAGTTCCACTAGCGGGGGGGACAAAAACATTAAGTACTTC. Its translation is CASSSTSGGDKNIKYF.

This rearrangement joins TRBV28 to TRBJ1-5; D is undetermined. The CDR3 has 15 residues. The germline V gene encodes CDR1 MDHEN and CDR2 SYDVKM. Trimming stripped 2 bases from V and 2 bases from J, with 10 bases between. CDR3 loop: CASSLVDFGNQPQHF. In nucleotides, the CDR3 is TGTGCCAGCAGTTTAGTGGATTTTGGCAATCAGCCCCAGCATTTT.

Comment on this clonotype: A much more abundant neighbour one base away suggests this may be a read error. The chain carries TRBV20-1 and TRBJ2-5, with a weak D call TRBD2 (6 bases). Germline assignment: CDR1 DFQATT and CDR2 SNEGSKA (reference sequence). The CDR3 runs 14 residues. The V end was cut by 4 bases, the J end by 2 bases, with 14 bases between. The CDR3 reads CSATRRRGQETQYF. CDR3 DNA sequence: TGCAGTGCTACAAGGCGGAGGGGACAAGAGACCCAGTACTTC.

This clonotype was seen ten or more times. V gene TRBV6-5 combines with J gene TRBJ1-5; 9 bases fit TRBD1. V lost 6 bases and J lost 2; bases outside the gene matches: 11. From germline, CDR1 is MNHEY and CDR2 SVGAGI. The CDR3 is made up of 17 amino acids. CDR3 region: CASSPDRGGFGNQPQHF. CDR3 nucleotide sequence: TGTGCCAGCAGCCCGGACAGGGGTGGGTTTGGCAATCAGCCCCAGCATTTT.

This clonotype was found many times. The chain employs TRBV18 and TRBJ2-5; D is undetermined. The CDR3 runs 14 residues. The germline V gene encodes CDR1 KGHSH and CDR2 LQKENI. V gave up 0 bases and J gave up 9 bases, with 14 bases separating them. CDR3 in DNA: TGTGCCAGCTCACCACCTGCCAACCAGAGGTCCCAGTACTTC. Its translation: CASSPPANQRSQYF.

At least ten counts were recorded for this clonotype. The rearrangement uses TRBV5-1 and TRBJ1-5; D remains ambiguous. This CDR3 is 13 amino acids long. Trimming cost V 0 bases and J 5 bases, with 6 bases left between them. CDR1 and CDR2 (germline): SGHRS, YFSETQ. In DNA, the CDR3 is TGCGCCAGCAGCTTGGAAGGTTATCAGCCCCAGCATTTT. It is translated as CASSLEGYQPQHF.

This clonotype was observed many times. This chain links TRBV2 with TRBJ1-1; TRBD1 agrees at 7 bases. The V gene's germline CDR1 is SNHLY and CDR2 FYNNEI. After removal of 7 bases from V and 0 bases from J, the junction contained 5 bases not matched to a gene. This CDR3 is built from 14 residues. The CDR3 loop reads CASNLQGLNTEAFF. CDR3 bases: TGTGCCAGCAACCTACAGGGGTTGAACACTGAAGCTTTCTTT.

There are many counts of this clonotype. The chain recombines TRBV28 with TRBJ2-5, with 14 bases identical to TRBD2. The CDR3 covers 17 residues. Trimming cost V 6 bases and J 5 bases; bases outside gene matches: 11. Germline V gene lookup returns CDR1 MDHEN and CDR2 SYDVKM. The CDR3 region is CASSPSFGLAGGETQYF. The CDR3 DNA is TGTGCCAGCAGCCCATCTTTCGGACTAGCGGGAGGCGAGACCCAGTACTTC.

This clonotype was found a few times. The CDR3 DNA reads TGTGCCAGCAGCTCTCCGGACCCACGGAACACTGAAGCTTTCTTT. The encoded protein is CASSSPDPRNTEAFF. The genes are TRBV7-2 and TRBJ1-1; D remains ambiguous. The CDR3 loop spans 15 amino acids. CDR1 is SGHTA and CDR2 is FQGNSA in the germline V gene. The V gene lost 4 bases and the J gene lost 1 base, with 13 bases spanning the gap. The full variable domain, in which reference TRBV7-2 and TRBJ1-1 provide the parts outside the CDR3, is GAGVSQSPSNKVTEKGKDVELRCDPISGHTALYWYRQSLGQGLEFLIYFQGNSAPDKSGLPSDRFSAERTGGSVSTLTIQRTQQEDSAVYLCASSSPDPRNTEAFFGQGTRLTVV.

This clonotype was detected ten times or more. The chain links TRBV9 to TRBJ2-6; TRBD1 aligns across 7 bases. The junction had 2 bases not matched to a gene; V was cut back by 4 bases and J by 1 base. The CDR3 loop spans 15 amino acids. Germline CDR1 SGDLS, CDR2 YYNGEE. The CDR3 loop is CASSSTGSGANVLTF. DNA for the CDR3: TGTGCCAGCAGCTCGACAGGGTCTGGGGCCAACGTCCTGACTTTC.

In its sample, this clonotype was seen many times. The CDR3 region has the DNA TGCGCCAGCAACCAGGGGGCGGACACCGGGGAGCTGTTTTTT. It codes for CASNQGADTGELFF. The genes are TRBV5-1 and TRBJ2-2; 8 bases are a match to TRBD1. CDR3 size: 14 residues. The germline V gene has CDR1 SGHRS and CDR2 YFSETQ. V lost 6 bases and J lost 3; bases outside the gene matches: 4.

The table lists this clonotype with many counts. A much larger clone differs from this one at a single base, so this may be a read error. The chain is built from TRBV7-2 and TRBJ1-6, with TRBD1 matching over 7 bases. CDR3 length equals 14 residues. Germline V CDR1 and CDR2: SGHTA, FQGNSA. The CDR3 spells CASTQQGLYSHLHF. For the CDR3, the DNA is TGTGCCAGCACCCAACAGGGGTTGTATTCACACCTCCACTTT.

This chain joins TRBV12-3 or TRBV12-4 and TRBJ2-7; D may correspond to TRBD1 or TRBD2 (5 bases each). With 5 bases removed from V and 5 bases from J, the gap between germline ends came to 16 bases. The CDR3 extends over 14 amino acids. The DNA of the CDR3 is TGTGCCAGCAGTGAAGCTGGGACGTTCCACGAGCAGTACTTC. Amino acids: CASSEAGTFHEQYF.

This clonotype has a count of ten or more. This chain links TRBV12-3 or TRBV12-4 with TRBJ2-4, with 10 bases that match TRBD2. The CDR3 covers 14 residues. The junction had 5 bases not matched to a gene; V was cut back by 5 bases and J by 7 bases. CDR3 DNA: TGTGCCAGCAGTATACTAGCGGGATCCAACATTCAGTACTTC. It is translated as CASSILAGSNIQYF.

This clonotype has ten or more counts. V usage is TRBV5-1 and J usage is TRBJ1-5, with 9 bases aligning to TRBD1. This CDR3 has 15 amino acids. The V and J ends lost 4 bases and 5 bases, in that order; junction bases with no gene match: 7. Germline-derived CDR1 and CDR2 are SGHRS and YFSETQ. DNA of the CDR3: TGCGCCAGCAGCCTACAGGGGGCGGAAGATCAGCCCCAGCATTTT. Translating gives CASSLQGAEDQPQHF.

This clonotype was observed at least ten times. The chain has TRBV20-1 and TRBJ2-3; the D is unclear. CDR1 and CDR2 (germline): DFQATT, SNEGSKA (reference sequence). The CDR3 contains 14 residues. Trimming pared 1 base from V and 0 bases from J, leaving 8 bases between. CDR3 in amino acids: CSARGRQSTDTQYF. In DNA, the CDR3 is TGCAGTGCTAGAGGACGGCAGAGCACAGATACGCAGTATTTT.

This clonotype was seen at least ten times. The chain combines TRBV3-1 with TRBJ1-6; D not resolved. There are 15 residues in the CDR3. The V end was cut by 1 base, the J end by 14 bases, with 18 bases between. CDR1 and CDR2 (germline): LGHDT, YNNKEL (reference sequence). In nucleotides, the CDR3 is TGTGCCAGCAGCCAAGCCTACTACCTCCCGGAATCCCTCCACTTT. Protein sequence: CASSQAYYLPESLHF.

This chain links TRBV6-5 with TRBJ2-7; 11 bases are a match to TRBD2. The germline V gene has CDR1 MNHEY and CDR2 SVGAGI. The CDR3 consists of 16 residues. Trimming removed 2 bases from V and 2 bases from J; junction bases left unmatched: 5. As DNA, the CDR3 is TGTGCCAGCAGTTACGACCAGACTAGCGGGGCCTACGAGCAGTACTTC. It yields the protein CASSYDQTSGAYEQYF.

This clonotype was observed a handful of times. The chain uses TRBV19 and TRBJ2-7; tentatively, D is TRBD1 (6 bases). V was shortened by 9 bases and J by 5 bases, with 20 bases between the two germline ends. The CDR3 runs to 14 residues. Looked up from germline, CDR1 is LNHDA and CDR2 is SQIVND (reference sequence). CDR3 protein: CARTLCRGADEQYF. The CDR3, as DNA: TGTGCCAGGACCTTATGCAGGGGAGCAGACGAGCAGTACTTC.

This clonotype was picked up many times. J is TRBJ2-2 and V is TRBV25-1; 9 nucleotides line up with TRBD1. CDR1 and CDR2 from the germline V gene are MGHDK and SYGVNS. The V segment lost 2 bases and the J segment 4 bases; nucleotides outside the gene matches: 5. This CDR3 is built from 16 residues. The CDR3 DNA follows: TGTGCCAGCAGTGAACCGGGACAGGGTCCCACCGGGGAGCTGTTTTTT. Its protein is CASSEPGQGPTGELFF.

This clonotype was observed many times. The chain joins TRBV20-1 to TRBJ2-7, with a weak D call TRBD1 (5 bases). Germline values: CDR1 DFQATT, CDR2 SNEGSKA (reference sequence). The V end lost 5 bases, the J end lost 3 bases, and 11 bases lay between the germline ends. This CDR3 spans 12 amino acids. The CDR3 bases are TGCAGTGCTGATACCACAGGCTACGAGCAGTACTTC. Translating it yields CSADTTGYEQYF.

At least ten counts were recorded for this clonotype. The rearrangement joins TRBV3-1 to TRBJ1-1; TRBD1 aligns across 8 bases. V shed 4 bases and J 9 bases; nucleotides not matched to a gene: 10. The V gene's germline CDR1 is LGHDT and CDR2 YNNKEL (reference sequence). The CDR3 covers 14 residues. The CDR3 is CASSLTLRQGKAFF. The CDR3 DNA reads as TGTGCCAGCAGCCTCACGTTACGACAGGGGAAAGCTTTCTTT.

Ten or more counts support this clonotype. V is TRBV19 and J is TRBJ1-1; D remains unclear. This CDR3 is 15 amino acids long. Germline assignment: CDR1 LNHDA and CDR2 SQIVND (reference sequence). The ends were cut back, 6 bases at V and 2 bases at J, with 16 bases in the middle. This chain's CDR3 is CASRLGGNVNTEAFF. The CDR3 DNA reads TGTGCCAGTAGATTAGGAGGGAACGTAAACACTGAAGCTTTCTTT.